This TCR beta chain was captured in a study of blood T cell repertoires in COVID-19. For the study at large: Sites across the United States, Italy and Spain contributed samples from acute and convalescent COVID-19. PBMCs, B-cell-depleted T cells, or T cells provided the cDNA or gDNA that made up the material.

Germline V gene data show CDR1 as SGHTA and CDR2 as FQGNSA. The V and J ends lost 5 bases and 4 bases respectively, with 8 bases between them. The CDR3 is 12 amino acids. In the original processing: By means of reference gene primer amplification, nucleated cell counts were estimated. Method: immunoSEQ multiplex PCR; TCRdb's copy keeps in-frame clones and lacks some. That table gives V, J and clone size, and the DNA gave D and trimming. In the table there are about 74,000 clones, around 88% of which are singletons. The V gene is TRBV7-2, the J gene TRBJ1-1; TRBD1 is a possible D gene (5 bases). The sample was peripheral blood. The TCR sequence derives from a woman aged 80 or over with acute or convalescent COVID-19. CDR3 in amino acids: CASSRTGTEAFF. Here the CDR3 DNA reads TGTGCCAGCAGCCGTACAGGCACTGAAGCTTTCTTT.